Below, one TCR beta chain is given with its context. Its antigen is unidentified. The source of the sample is a study of identifying expanded T cells in peripheral blood. Study observations and caveats: Clone count variance between roughly 2-week samples rose with total template count. About 1.2 clones differed between technical replicates, versus approximately 16 and 20 over time.

CDR3 size: 18 residues. Germline values: CDR1 SEHNR, CDR2 FQNEAQ (reference sequence). Trimming took 1 base from V and 1 from J, leaving 19 bases between them. Generated by immunoSEQ multiplex PCR, the TCRdb table keeps only in-frame clones and is missing some. This sample has about 94,000 clones, with 88% found just once. The chain uses TRBV7-9 and TRBJ1-1, with a tentative D call TRBD1 (5 bases). This sequence was found in a person aged 18-70 years in good health. Sequencing was carried out using blood. In nucleotides, the CDR3 is TGTGCCAGCAGCTTAGTATCCTTACGGGGGACGCAGAACACTGAAGCTTTCTTT. This gives the protein CASSLVSLRGTQNTEAFF.